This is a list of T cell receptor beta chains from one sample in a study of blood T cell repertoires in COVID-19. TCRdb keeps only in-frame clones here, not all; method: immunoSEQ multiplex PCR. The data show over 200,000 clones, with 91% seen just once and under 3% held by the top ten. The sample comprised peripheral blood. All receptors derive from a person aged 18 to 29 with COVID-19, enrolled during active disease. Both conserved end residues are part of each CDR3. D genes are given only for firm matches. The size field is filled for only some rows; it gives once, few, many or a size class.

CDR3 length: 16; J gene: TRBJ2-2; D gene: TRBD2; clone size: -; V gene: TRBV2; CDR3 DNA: TGTGCCAGCAGTTCACTCCGGGACTACCTCGGCGGGGAGCTGTTTTTT; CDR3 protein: CASSSLRDYLGGELFF
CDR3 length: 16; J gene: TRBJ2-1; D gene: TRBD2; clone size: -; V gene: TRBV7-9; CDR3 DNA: TGTGCCAGCAGCTCCTCGGGCGGGAGGTTTAACAATGAGCAGTTCTTC; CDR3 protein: CASSSSGGRFNNEQFF
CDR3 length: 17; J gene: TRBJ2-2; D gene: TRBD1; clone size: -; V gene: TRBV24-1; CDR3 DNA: TGTGCCACCAGTGATGATCACAGGGGCGACTACACCGGGGAGCTGTTTTTT; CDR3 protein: CATSDDHRGDYTGELFF
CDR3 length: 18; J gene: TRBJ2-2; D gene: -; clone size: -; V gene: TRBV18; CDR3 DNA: TGTGCCAGCTCACCAGCCGACAGTAAACCATGGTACACCGGGGAGCTGTTTTTT; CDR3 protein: CASSPADSKPWYTGELFF
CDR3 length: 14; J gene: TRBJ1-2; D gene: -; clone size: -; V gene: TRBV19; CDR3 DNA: TGTGCCAGTAGTTTACAACAGGGATCCTATGGCTACACCTTC; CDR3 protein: CASSLQQGSYGYTF
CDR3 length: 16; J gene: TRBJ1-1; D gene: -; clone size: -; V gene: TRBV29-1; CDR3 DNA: TGCAGCGTTGTAAAGTGGGATATGGGGGGGAACACTGAAGCTTTCTTT; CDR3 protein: CSVVKWDMGGNTEAFF
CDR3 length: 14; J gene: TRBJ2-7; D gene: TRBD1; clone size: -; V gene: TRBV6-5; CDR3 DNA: TGTGCCAGCAGTTACCGACAGGGATCGAGGGAGCAGTACTTC; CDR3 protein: CASSYRQGSREQYF
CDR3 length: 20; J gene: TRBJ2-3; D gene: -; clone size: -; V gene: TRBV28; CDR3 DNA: TGTGCCAGCAGTTTGCTTTCGATTTTCGTGCAGGGGTCGAGCACAGATACGCAGTATTTT; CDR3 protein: CASSLLSIFVQGSSTDTQYF
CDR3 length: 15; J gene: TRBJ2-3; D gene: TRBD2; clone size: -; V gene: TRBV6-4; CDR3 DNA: TGTGCCAGCAGAGGGATAGCGGGTAGCACAGATACGCAGTATTTT; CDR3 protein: CASRGIAGSTDTQYF
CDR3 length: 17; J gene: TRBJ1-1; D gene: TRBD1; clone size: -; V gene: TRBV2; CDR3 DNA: TGTGCCGGCAGTGAAGTGGTGGGACAGATGATGAACACTGAAGCTTTCTTT; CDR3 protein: CAGSEVVGQMMNTEAFF
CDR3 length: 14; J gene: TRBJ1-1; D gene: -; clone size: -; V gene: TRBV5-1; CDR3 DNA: TGCGCCAGCAGCTTGGACAGTACGAGCACTGAAGCTTTCTTT; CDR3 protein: CASSLDSTSTEAFF
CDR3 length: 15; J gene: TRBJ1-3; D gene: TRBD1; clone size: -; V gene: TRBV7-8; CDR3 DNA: TGTGCCAGCAGCACGGACAGGGGACTTGGAAACACCATATATTTT; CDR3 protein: CASSTDRGLGNTIYF
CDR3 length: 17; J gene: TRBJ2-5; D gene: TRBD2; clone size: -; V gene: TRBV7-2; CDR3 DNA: TGTGCCAGCAGCTTAGTGGGGACTAGCGGGACCACAGAGACCCAGTACTTC; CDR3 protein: CASSLVGTSGTTETQYF
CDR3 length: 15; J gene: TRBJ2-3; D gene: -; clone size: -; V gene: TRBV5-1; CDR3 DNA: TGCGCCAGCAGCTTCAAACAGGGTAGCACAGATACGCAGTATTTT; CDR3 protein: CASSFKQGSTDTQYF
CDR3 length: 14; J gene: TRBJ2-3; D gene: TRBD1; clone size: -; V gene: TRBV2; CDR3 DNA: TGTGCCAGCAGGGACAGGGTGAGCACAGATACGCAGTATTTT; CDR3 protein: CASRDRVSTDTQYF
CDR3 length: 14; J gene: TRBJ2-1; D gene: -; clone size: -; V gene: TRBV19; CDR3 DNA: TGTGCCAGTGCTAGCGCAGACTCCCACAATGAGCAGTTCTTC; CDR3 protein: CASASADSHNEQFF
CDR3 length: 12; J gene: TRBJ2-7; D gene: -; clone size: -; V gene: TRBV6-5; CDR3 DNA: TGTGCCAGCAAGATGCCGGTCGACGAGCAGTACTTC; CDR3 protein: CASKMPVDEQYF
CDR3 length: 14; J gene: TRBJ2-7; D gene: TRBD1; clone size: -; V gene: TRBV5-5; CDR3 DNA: TGTGCCAGCAGCGTCCGGGACAGGGGGCTTGAGCAGTACTTC; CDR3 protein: CASSVRDRGLEQYF
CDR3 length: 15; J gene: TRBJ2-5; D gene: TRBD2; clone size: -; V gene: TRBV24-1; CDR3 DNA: TGTGCCACATCAACCTGGCTAGCGGGAGAAGAGACCCAGTACTTC; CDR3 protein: CATSTWLAGEETQYF
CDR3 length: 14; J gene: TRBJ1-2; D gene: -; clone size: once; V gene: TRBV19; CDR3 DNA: TGTGCCAGTAGCGAACAGGGAGCTAACTATGGCTACACCTTC; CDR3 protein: CASSEQGANYGYTF
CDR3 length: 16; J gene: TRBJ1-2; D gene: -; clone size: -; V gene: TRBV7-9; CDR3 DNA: TGTGCCAGCAGCTTATATAAGGACATCATTAACTATGGCTACACCTTC; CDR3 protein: CASSLYKDIINYGYTF
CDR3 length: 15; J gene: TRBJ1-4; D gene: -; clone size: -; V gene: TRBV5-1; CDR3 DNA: TGCGCCAGCAGCTTGGGCTTCGGGGAAAGTGAAAAACTGTTTTTT; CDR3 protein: CASSLGFGESEKLFF
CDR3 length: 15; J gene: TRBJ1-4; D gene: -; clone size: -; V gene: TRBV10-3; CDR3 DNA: TGTGCCACCCAACCTACGGACAGAGACAATGAAAAACTGTTTTTT; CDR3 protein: CATQPTDRDNEKLFF
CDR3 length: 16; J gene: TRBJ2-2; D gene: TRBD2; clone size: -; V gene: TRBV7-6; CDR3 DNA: TGTGCCAGCAGCTTAGGTACTAGCGGGAAAAGCGGGGAGCTGTTTTTT; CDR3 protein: CASSLGTSGKSGELFF
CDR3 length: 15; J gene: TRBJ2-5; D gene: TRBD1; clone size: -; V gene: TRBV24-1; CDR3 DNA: TGTGCCACCAGTGATGCGACAGGGGGCTGGGAGACCCAGTACTTC; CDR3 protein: CATSDATGGWETQYF
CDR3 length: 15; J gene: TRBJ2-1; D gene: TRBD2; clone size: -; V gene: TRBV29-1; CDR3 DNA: TGCAGCGTAGTACTAGCGGGCTCTTTCTACAATGAGCAGTTCTTC; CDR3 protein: CSVVLAGSFYNEQFF
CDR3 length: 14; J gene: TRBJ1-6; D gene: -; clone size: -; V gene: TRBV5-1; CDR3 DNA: TGCGCCAGCAGCTTGACAGTTAACAATTCACCCCTCCACTTT; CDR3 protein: CASSLTVNNSPLHF
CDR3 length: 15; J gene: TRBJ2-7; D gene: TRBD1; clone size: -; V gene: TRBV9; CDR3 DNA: TGTGCCAGCAGCGTGGGACAGGGGCTCGGCTCCGAGCAGTACTTC; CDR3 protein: CASSVGQGLGSEQYF
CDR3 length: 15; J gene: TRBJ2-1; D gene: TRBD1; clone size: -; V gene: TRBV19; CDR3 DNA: TGTGCCAGTAGTATGAGGGACAGCTCCTACAATGAGCAGTTCTTC; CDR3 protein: CASSMRDSSYNEQFF